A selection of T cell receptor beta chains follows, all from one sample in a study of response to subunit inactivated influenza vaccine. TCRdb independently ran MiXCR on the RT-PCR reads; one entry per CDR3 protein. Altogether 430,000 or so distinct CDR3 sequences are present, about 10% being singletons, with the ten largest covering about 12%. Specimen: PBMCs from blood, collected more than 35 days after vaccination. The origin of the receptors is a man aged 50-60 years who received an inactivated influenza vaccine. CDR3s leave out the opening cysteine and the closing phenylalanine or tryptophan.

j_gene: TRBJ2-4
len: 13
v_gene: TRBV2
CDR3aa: ASSQDSLAKNIQY

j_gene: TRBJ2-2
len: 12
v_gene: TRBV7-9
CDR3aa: ASSYTGFTGELF

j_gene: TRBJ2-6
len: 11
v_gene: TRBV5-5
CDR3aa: ASSPQGLRVLT

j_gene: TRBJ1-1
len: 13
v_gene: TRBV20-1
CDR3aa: SASLSVNMNTEAF

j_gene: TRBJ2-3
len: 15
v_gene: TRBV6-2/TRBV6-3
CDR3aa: ASSFETYRDRDQAQY

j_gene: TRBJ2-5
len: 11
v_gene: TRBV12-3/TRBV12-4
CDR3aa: ASSFTGKETQY

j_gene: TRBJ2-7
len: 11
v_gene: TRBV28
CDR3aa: ASSLGQLYEQY

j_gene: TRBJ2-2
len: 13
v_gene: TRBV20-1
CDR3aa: SARRPSGPTGELF

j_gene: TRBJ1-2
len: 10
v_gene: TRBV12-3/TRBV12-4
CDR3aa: ASSLPGYGYT

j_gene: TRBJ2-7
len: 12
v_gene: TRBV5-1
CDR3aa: ASSLTGESYEQY

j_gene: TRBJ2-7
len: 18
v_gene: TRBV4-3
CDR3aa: ASSQDIRLAGSVKSYEQY

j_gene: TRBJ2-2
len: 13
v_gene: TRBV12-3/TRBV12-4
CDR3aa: ASSLRGQGAGELF

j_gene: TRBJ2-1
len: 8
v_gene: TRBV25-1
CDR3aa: ASRGDEQF

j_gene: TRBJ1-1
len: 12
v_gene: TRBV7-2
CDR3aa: ASSLVFAQTEAF

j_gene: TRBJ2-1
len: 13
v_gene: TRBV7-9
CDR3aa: ASSFASGKYNEQF

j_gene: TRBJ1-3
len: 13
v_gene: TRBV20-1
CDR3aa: SARAREYSGNTIY

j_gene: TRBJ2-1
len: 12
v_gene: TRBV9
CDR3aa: ASSVDGRASEQF

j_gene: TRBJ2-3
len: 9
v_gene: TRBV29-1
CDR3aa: SAYGTDTQY

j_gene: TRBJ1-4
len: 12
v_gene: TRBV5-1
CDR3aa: ASSLARGREKLF

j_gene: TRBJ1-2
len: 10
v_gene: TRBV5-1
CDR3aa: ASSSAGDGYT

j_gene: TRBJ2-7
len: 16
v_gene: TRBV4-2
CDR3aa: ASSQDLRLAGETYEQY

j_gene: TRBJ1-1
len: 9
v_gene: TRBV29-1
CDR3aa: SAPRGAEAF

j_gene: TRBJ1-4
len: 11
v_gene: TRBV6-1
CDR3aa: ASRGQYGEKLF

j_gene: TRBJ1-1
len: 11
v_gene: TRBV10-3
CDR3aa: AISRAGNTEAF

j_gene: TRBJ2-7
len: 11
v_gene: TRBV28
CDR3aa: ASRDGTFYEQY

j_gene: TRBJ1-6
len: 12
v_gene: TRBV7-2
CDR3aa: ASSLGQVNSPLH

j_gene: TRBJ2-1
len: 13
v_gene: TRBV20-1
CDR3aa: SARPLRESYNEQF

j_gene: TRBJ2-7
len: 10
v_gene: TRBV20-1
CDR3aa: SARDTRYEQY

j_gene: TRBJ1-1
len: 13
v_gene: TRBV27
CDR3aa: ASSLRQGTNTEAF

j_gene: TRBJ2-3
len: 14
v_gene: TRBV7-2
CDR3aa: ASSPPDSIRGDTQY

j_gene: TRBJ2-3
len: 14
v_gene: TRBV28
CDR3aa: ASSLASGRFADTQY

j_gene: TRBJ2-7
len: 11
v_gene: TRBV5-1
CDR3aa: ASSSGQGHEQY

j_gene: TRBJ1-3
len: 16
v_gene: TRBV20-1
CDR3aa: SASLGQGARMAGNTIY

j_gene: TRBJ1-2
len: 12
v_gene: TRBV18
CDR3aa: ASSPDRQGGGYT

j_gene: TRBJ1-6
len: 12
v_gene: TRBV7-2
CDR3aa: ASSPGGINSPLH

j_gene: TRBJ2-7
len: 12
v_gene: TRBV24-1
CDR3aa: ATSDRTGSYEQY

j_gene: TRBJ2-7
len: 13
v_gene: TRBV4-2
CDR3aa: ASSQALAGYYEQY

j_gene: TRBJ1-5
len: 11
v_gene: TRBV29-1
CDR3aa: SVITGSNQPQH

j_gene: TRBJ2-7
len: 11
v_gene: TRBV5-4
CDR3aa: ASSLIGSYEQY

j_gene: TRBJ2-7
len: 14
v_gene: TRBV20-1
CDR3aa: SARPLRTGASYEQY

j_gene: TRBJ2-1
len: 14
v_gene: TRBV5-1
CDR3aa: ASSGGFGTRIDEQF

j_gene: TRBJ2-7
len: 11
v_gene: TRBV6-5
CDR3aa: ASSYSNGVEQY

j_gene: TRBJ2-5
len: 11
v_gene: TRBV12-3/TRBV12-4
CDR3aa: ASNWEGPETQY

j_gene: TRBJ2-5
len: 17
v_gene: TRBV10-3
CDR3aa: AISWGAGTSGKLQETQY

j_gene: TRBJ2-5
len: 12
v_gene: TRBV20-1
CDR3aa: SAKRGRRGETQY

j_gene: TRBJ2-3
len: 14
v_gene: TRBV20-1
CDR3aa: SARKLSGSDPDTQY

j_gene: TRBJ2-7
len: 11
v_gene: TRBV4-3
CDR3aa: ASSQDVRYEQY

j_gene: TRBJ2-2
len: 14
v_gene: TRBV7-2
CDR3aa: ASSPRTGGRTGELF

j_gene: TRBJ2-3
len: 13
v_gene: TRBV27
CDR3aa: ASSSSGGRPDTQY